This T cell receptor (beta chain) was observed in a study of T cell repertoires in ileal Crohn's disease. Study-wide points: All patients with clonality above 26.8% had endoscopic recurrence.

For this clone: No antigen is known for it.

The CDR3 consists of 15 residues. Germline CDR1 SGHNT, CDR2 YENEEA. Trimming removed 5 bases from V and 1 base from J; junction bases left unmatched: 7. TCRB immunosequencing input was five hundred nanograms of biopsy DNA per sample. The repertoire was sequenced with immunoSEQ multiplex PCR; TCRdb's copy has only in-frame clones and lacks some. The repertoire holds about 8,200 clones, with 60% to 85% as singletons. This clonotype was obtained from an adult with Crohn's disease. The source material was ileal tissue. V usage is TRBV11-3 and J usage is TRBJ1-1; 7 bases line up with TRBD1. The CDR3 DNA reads TGTGCCAGCAGCCATAGGGACAGTAAGAACACTGAAGCTTTCTTT. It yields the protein CASSHRDSKNTEAFF.